What follows is one T cell receptor beta chain and its context. Clones were sequenced by immunoSEQ multiplex PCR, and TCRdb holds only the in-frame ones, with some missing. The sample consists of about 50,000 clones, 92% of them appearing once. This record belongs to a study of T cell changes during pregnancy in multiple sclerosis. The CDR3 covers 14 residues. The germline gives CDR1 SGHNT, CDR2 YYREEE (reference sequence). The V gene end was trimmed by 3 bases and the J gene end by 5 bases; junction bases not matched to a gene: 3. This TCR came from a female donor with multiple sclerosis, enrolled in a pregnancy study. The chain couples TRBV5-4 to TRBJ1-2; 11 bases fit TRBD1. The source was CD4+ T cells from peripheral blood mononuclear cells, collected after pregnancy. CDR3 sequence reads: CASSWTGGGYGYTF. Here the CDR3 DNA reads TGTGCCAGCAGCTGGACAGGGGGCGGATATGGCTACACCTTC.